There are a few counts of the clone carrying this TCR beta chain. TCRdb's copy holds only in-frame clones and misses some; the assay was immunoSEQ multiplex PCR. Of approximately 95,000 clones in the sample, less than 80% are singletons; the top ten hold 45% to 50%. Germline V CDR1 and CDR2: MRHNA, SNTAGT. The CDR3 has 15 amino acids. J was trimmed by 6 bases and V by 3 bases; bases with no gene match: 5. The sample is drawn from a study of shared clonotypes between healthy human individuals. This chain connects TRBV6-4 to TRBJ1-5; TRBD1 aligns across 10 bases. The TCR was taken from a man aged 30 to 45 in good health. The sample comprised memory CD8+ T cells sorted from blood. The subset is: CD45RO+ cells pooled with CCR7-negative TemRA cells. CDR3 sequence: CASSEGTGVPQPQHF. The CDR3 nucleotides are TGTGCCAGCAGTGAGGGGACAGGGGTCCCTCAGCCCCAGCATTTT.